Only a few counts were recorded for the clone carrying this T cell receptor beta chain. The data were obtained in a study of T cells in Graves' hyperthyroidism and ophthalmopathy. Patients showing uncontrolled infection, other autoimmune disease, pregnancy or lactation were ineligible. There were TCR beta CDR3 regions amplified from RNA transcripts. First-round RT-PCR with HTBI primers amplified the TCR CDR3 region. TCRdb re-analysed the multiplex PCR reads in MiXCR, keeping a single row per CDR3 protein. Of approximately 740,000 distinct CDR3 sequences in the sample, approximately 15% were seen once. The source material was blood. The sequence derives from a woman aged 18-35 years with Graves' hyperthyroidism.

The CDR3 coding sequence is TGTGCCAGCAGCTACCCAAAGGACTCTGGAGAGACCCAGTACTTC. Its translation: CASSYPKDSGETQYF. The rearrangement links TRBV7-6 to TRBJ2-5; tentatively, D is TRBD2 (5 bases). V was cut by 4 bases and J by 4 bases, with 16 bases left in between. This CDR3 contains 15 residues. Per germline, CDR1 SGHVS and CDR2 FNYEAQ. The variable domain in full, with the rest retrieved from reference TRBV7-6 and TRBJ2-5, is GAGVSQSPRYKVTKRGQDVALRCDPISGHVSLYWYRQALGQGPEFLTYFNYEAQQDKSGLPNDRFSAERPEGSISTLTIQRTEQRDSAMYRCASSYPKDSGETQYFGPGTRLLVL.